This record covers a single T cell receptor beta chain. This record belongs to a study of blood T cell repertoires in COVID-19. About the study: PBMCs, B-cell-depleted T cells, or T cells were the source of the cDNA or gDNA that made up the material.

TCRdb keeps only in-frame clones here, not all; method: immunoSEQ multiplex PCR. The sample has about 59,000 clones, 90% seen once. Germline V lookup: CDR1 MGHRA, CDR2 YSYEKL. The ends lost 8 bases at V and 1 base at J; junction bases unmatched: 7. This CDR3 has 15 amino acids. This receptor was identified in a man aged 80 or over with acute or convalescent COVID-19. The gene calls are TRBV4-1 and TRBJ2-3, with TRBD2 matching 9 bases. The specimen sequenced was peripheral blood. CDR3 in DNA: TGCGCCAGCTCCCTTAGCGGGGGACGCACAGATACGCAGTATTTT. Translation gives CASSLSGGRTDTQYF.